These T cell receptor beta chains were read from a single sample in a study of blood T cell repertoires in COVID-19. TCRdb's table, derived via immunoSEQ multiplex PCR, lists solely in-frame clones and lacks some. The data contain roughly 60,000 clones, 85% of them singletons. Sequencing input: peripheral blood. These TCRs come from a human donor in a cohort sampled during active COVID-19. CDR3s include the opening cysteine and the closing phenylalanine or tryptophan. The D gene is left open where the match is weak. Clone size is not always given. Where it is, it says once, few, many or a class for expanded clones.

TRBJ2-1 | . | TRBD1 | TRBV9 | CASSSGTGGRNEQFF | TGTGCCAGCAGCTCCGGGACAGGGGGTCGGAATGAGCAGTTCTTC
TRBJ2-3 | . | TRBD2 | TRBV9 | CASSVSPGGGTDTQYF | TGTGCCAGCAGCGTAAGTCCGGGAGGGGGGACAGATACGCAGTATTTT
TRBJ2-5 | . | TRBD1 | TRBV6-1 | CASSEGQRIETQYF | TGTGCCAGCAGTGAGGGACAGCGGATAGAGACCCAGTACTTC
TRBJ2-3 | . | TRBD1 | TRBV9 | CASSDDLVTSLARQGSQYF | TGTGCCAGCAGCGATGATCTTGTCACCTCATTAGCACGACAGGGGTCGCAGTATTTT
TRBJ1-2 | . | . | TRBV30 | CALRGGVGYTF | TGTGCCCTGAGGGGGGGGGTTGGCTACACCTTC
TRBJ1-4 | . | . | TRBV27 | CASSLWRENEKLFF | TGTGCCAGCAGTTTATGGCGGGAGAATGAAAAACTGTTTTTT
TRBJ2-1 | . | TRBD2 | TRBV7-9 | CASSPPGLADGGEQFF | TGTGCCAGCAGCCCCCCCGGACTAGCGGACGGCGGTGAGCAGTTCTTC
TRBJ2-1 | . | TRBD2 | TRBV27 | CASMPTSGRAREQFF | TGTGCCAGCATGCCCACTAGCGGGAGGGCCAGGGAGCAGTTCTTC
TRBJ1-2 | few | . | TRBV7-2 | CASSPTGIGYTF | TGTGCCAGCAGTCCTACAGGGATTGGCTACACCTTC
TRBJ2-1 | . | TRBD1 | TRBV25-1 | CASSESVVGTGQANEQFF | TGTGCCAGCAGTGAATCGGTCGTTGGGACAGGCCAGGCCAATGAGCAGTTCTTC
TRBJ2-1 | . | . | TRBV19 | CASRLASSYNEQFF | TGTGCCAGTAGGCTAGCGAGCTCCTACAATGAGCAGTTCTTC
TRBJ2-1 | . | TRBD2 | TRBV20-1 | CSASAGTSGRAAYNEQFF | TGCAGTGCTAGTGCCGGGACTAGCGGGAGGGCCGCCTACAATGAGCAGTTCTTC
TRBJ2-2 | . | . | TRBV10-3 | CAISVGGGHNTGELFF | TGTGCCATCAGTGTAGGTGGGGGACATAACACCGGGGAGCTGTTTTTT
TRBJ1-2 | . | . | TRBV6-5 | CASKGGSVGYTF | TGTGCCAGCAAGGGCGGGTCTGTTGGCTACACCTTC
TRBJ2-7 | . | TRBD2 | TRBV29-1 | CSVQAGAVYEQYF | TGCAGCGTCCAAGCGGGAGCTGTCTACGAGCAGTACTTC
TRBJ1-3 | once | . | TRBV14 | CASSLTRDRHSGNTIYF | TGTGCCAGCAGCCTGACACGCGACAGGCACTCTGGAAACACCATATATTTT
TRBJ2-7 | . | TRBD1 | TRBV10-1 | CASSDRDRGGKQYF | TGCGCCAGCAGTGACCGGGACAGGGGTGGGAAGCAGTACTTC
TRBJ1-5 | . | . | TRBV27 | CASRTGSLIQPQHF | TGTGCCAGCAGAACCGGGTCCCTAATTCAGCCCCAGCATTTT